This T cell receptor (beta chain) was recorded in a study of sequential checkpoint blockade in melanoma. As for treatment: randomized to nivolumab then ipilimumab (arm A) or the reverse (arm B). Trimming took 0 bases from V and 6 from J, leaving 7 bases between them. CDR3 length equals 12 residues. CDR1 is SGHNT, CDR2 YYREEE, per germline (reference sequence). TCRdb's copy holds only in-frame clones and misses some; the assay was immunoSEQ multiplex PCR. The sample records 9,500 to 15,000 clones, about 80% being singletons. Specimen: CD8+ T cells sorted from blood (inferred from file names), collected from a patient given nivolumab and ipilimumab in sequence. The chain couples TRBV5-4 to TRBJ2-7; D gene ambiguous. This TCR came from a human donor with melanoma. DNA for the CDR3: TGTGCCAGCAGCTTGGCCCCGTCCGAGCAGTACTTC. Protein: CASSLAPSEQYF.